The T cell receptor beta chain described here comes from a study of T cell repertoires in cytomegalovirus infection. For the study at large: HLA-B-restricted CMV epitopes that are well studied were used alongside recently identified HLA-C-restricted ones. Public TCR beta signatures indicated both CMV infection and matching HLA type.

Remarks on this clonotype: Its specificity is not known.

Via MiXCR, TCRdb re-called the reads, giving one row per CDR3 protein. The repertoire includes about 900,000 distinct CDR3 sequences, around a third of them detected once, and more than 13% sits in the top ten. The clonotype comes from a human donor in good health (CMV status not recorded). Some clones in this sample may be carry-over from other donors' samples. The specimen was cultured CD8+ T cells from PBMCs, collected from culture after CMV antigen stimulation.

The CDR3 coding sequence is TGTGCCAGCAGCATATCGGGAGAGAACACTGAAGCTTTCTTT. It specifies CASSISGENTEAFF. The J gene is TRBJ1-1, the V gene TRBV7-3; D not resolved. V was trimmed by 5 bases and J by 1 base, leaving 11 bases between them. The CDR3 has 14 amino acids. Germline V lookup: CDR1 SGHTA, CDR2 FQGTGA.